Reported below is one TCR beta chain. Antigen unknown. This record comes from a study of CD4+ T cells in melanoma. Findings and caveats of the study: CD8+ T cell, macrophage and B cell function reportedly correlated with neoantigen-specific CD4+ T cells. Neoantigen-specific CD4+ T cells in melanoma reportedly had diverse differentiation states.

This CDR3 is built from 16 residues. V was clipped by 1 base and J by 0 bases, with 12 bases between them. Looked up from germline, CDR1 is SGHVS and CDR2 is FQNEAQ. Using immunoSEQ multiplex PCR, the repertoire was profiled, and TCRdb retains in-frame clones only, with some absent. The data hold 11,000 or so clones, with about three fifths observed a single time. The chain recombines TRBV7-8 with TRBJ1-2, with D maybe TRBD1 (5 bases). This TCR derives from a human donor with melanoma. The specimen sequenced was cells from a culture (not recorded whether cultured in vitro). The CDR3 DNA reads as TGTGCCAGCAGCTTAGGCCCCCGGGGCACTAACTATGGCTACACCTTC. Its protein product is CASSLGPRGTNYGYTF.